The 2 T cell receptor beta chains below were found in one sample sequenced in a study of T cells in Graves' hyperthyroidism and ophthalmopathy. RNA transcripts provided the source from which TCR beta CDR3 regions were amplified. The HTBI primer set drove a first-round RT-PCR of the TCR CDR3. TCRdb reprocessed the multiplex PCR reads with MiXCR, giving one entry per CDR3 protein. This sample has more than 650,000 distinct CDR3 sequences, with 11% to 15% found just once. Source material: blood. These receptors all come from a woman in her late teens or twenties with Graves' hyperthyroidism.

The V gene is TRBV10-2, the J gene TRBJ2-1; D is possibly TRBD1 (5 bases). The CDR3 consists of 16 residues. The germline V gene has CDR1 WSHSY and CDR2 SAAADI. The germline V and J ends were trimmed by 5 bases and 8 bases, with 22 bases remaining between them. CDR3 region: CASSSGLGTVRDEQFF. For the CDR3, the DNA is TGCGCCAGCAGTTCAGGGTTGGGAACAGTAAGGGATGAGCAGTTCTTC.

The V gene is TRBV6-6, the J gene TRBJ1-2, with TRBD1 matching over 9 bases. V lost 0 bases and J lost 8; bases outside the gene matches: 4. The CDR3 totals 14 residues. Germline values: CDR1 MNHNY, CDR2 SVGAGI (reference sequence). The CDR3 DNA follows: TGTGCCAGCAGTTACTCGACAGGGGGTCAAGGCTACACCTTC. It encodes CASSYSTGGQGYTF.